Below, one T cell receptor beta chain is given with its context. Its specificity is unknown. Survey level was the resolution at which the v3.0 immunoSEQ assay ran. A per-sample goal of roughly 40,000-55,000 T-cell genomes was targeted by sequencing. Sequencing used immunoSEQ multiplex PCR; TCRdb keeps in-frame clones, though not all of them. Seen here are roughly 10,000 clones, 82% observed once, and the top ten hold over 10%. This sample stems from a study of long-term antiretroviral therapy in people with HIV. Study-level points and caveats: Investigators report no available data on ART adherence, viral resistance or therapy changes.

Donors needed at least one pre-ART PBMC sample plus at least two post-ART samples. Germline CDR1 reads SNHLY; CDR2 reads FYNNEI. J was trimmed by 6 bases and V by 11 bases; bases with no gene match: 5. The CDR3 is 11 amino acids. The material was unsorted PBMCs, obtained 1.2 years after starting antiretroviral therapy. The V gene is TRBV2, the J gene TRBJ2-7; 9 bases map to TRBD2. The sequence came from a man aged 40-49 years with HIV. The DNA for the CDR3 is TGTGCCGTAGCGGGGGCCCTCGAGCAGTACTTC. Its protein product is CAVAGALEQYF. Using reference TRBV2 and TRBJ2-7 for the parts outside the CDR3, the full variable domain is EPEVTQTPSHQVTQMGQEVILRCVPISNHLYFYWYRQILGQKVEFLVSFYNNEISEKSEIFDDQFSVERPDGSNFTLKIRSTKLEDSAMYFCAVAGALEQYFGPGTRLTVT.